This T cell receptor (beta chain) stems from a study of OX40 agonist ivuxolimab in advanced cancers. Study results and limitations: Expansion of clones was among the lowest in partial responders at 0.1-3.0 mg/kg.

This CDR3 comprises 14 residues. Germline V gene sequence: CDR1 SGDLS, CDR2 YYNGEE. Unmatched junction bases numbered 8, after V lost 5 bases and J lost 4 bases. By proportion, this clone is medium-sized. Its antigen is unidentified. Only in-frame clones appear in the TCRdb table, and some are missing; sequencing was by immunoSEQ multiplex PCR. The sample has some 20,000 clones, approximately 69% seen once; the top ten hold 20% to 30%. This clonotype was sampled from an adult with an advanced solid tumor such as melanoma, head and neck, liver or kidney cancer. Sample: CD4+ or CD8+ T cells sorted from blood, taken in a trial of the OX40 agonist ivuxolimab. The genes are TRBV9 and TRBJ2-5; TRBD2 aligns across 7 bases. The CDR3 DNA is TGTGCCAGCAGTCGAACTAGCGTAACAGAGACCCAGTACTTC. Its translation: CASSRTSVTETQYF.